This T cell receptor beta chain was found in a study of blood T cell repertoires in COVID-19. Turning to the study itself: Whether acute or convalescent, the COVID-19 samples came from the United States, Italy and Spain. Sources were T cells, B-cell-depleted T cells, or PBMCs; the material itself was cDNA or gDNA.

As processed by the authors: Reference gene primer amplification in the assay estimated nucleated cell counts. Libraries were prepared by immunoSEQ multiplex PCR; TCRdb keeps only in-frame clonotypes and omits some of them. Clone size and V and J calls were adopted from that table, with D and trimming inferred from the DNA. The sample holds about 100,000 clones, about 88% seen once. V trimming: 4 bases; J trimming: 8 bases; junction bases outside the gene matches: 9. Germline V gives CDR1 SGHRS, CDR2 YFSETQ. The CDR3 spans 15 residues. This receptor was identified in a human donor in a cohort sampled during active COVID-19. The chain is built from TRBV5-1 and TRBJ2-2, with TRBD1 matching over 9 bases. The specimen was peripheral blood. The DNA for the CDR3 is TGCGCCAGCAGCCCACCGGGACAGGGTGGAGGGGAGCTGTTTTTT. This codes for CASSPPGQGGGELFF.